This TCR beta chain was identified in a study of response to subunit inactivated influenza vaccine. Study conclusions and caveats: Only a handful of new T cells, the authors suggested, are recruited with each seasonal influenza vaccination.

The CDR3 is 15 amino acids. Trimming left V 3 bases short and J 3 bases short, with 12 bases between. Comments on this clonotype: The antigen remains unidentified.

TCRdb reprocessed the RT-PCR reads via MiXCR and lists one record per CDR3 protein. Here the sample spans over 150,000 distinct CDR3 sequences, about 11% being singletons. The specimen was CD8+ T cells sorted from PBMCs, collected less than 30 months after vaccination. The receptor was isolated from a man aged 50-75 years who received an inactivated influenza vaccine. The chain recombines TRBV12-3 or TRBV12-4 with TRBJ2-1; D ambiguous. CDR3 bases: TGTGCCAGCAGTTTTAGTGTGGCTAGCTACAATGAGCAGTTCTTC. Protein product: CASSFSVASYNEQFF.